Sequencing of this TCR beta chain was carried out in a study of Ad26.COV2.S vaccination and SARS-CoV-2 variants. Study at large: Donor allocation was to the COV1001 Ad26.COV2.S trial arm.

Produced via immunoSEQ multiplex PCR; TCRdb's table is partial and in-frame only. Of 350,000 to 450,000 clones in the sample, around four fifths were seen once. Treatment of the sample: around 19 received Ad26.COV2.S at low or high dose, single or two shots; several received placebo; per-sample allocation not given. Day 63 after the first injection of vaccine or placebo was the sampling time. Expressing Wuhan-strain SARS-CoV-2 spike, an Ad26 vector served as the vaccine. V shed 3 bases and J shed 8 bases, with 19 bases lying between them. This CDR3 contains 16 residues. Germline lookup yields CDR1 MGHRA and CDR2 YSYEKL.

J is TRBJ1-4 and V is TRBV4-1; D gene unclear. The clonotype originates from a person aged 18-60 years who received the Ad26.COV2.S COVID-19 vaccine or a placebo. This specimen consisted of peripheral blood, obtained in a trial of Ad26.COV2.S vaccine versus placebo. The DNA for the CDR3 is TGCGCCAGCAGCCACCGGCGAGGCGCCACGGGGGAAAAACTGTTTTTT. Protein sequence: CASSHRRGATGEKLFF.